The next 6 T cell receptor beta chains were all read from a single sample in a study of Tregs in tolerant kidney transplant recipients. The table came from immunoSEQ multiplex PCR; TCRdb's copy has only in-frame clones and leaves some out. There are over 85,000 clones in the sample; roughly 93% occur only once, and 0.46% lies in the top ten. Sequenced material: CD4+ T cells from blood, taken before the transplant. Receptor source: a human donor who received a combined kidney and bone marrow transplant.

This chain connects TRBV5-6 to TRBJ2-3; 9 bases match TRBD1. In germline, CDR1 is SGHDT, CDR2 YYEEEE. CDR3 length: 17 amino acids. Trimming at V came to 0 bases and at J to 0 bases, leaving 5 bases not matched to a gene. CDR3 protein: CASSLGGTGHSTDTQYF. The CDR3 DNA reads TGTGCCAGCAGCTTGGGCGGGACAGGGCACAGCACAGATACGCAGTATTTT.

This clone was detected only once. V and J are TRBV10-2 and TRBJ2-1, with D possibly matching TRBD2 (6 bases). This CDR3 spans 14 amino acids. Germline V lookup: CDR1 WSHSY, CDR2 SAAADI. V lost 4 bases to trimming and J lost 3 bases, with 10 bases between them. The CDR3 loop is CASSVASVYNEQFF. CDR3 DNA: TGCGCCAGCAGTGTCGCTAGCGTCTACAATGAGCAGTTCTTC.

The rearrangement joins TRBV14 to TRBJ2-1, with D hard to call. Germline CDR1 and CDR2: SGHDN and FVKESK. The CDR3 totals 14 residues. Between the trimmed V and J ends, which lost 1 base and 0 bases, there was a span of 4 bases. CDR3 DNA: TGTGCCAGCAGCCAAGGTAGCTCCTACAATGAGCAGTTCTTC. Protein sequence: CASSQGSSYNEQFF.

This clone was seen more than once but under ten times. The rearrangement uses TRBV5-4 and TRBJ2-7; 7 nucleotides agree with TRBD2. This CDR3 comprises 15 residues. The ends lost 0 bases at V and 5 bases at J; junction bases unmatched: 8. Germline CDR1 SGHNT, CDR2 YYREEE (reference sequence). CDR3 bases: TGTGCCAGCAGCTTGGGACTAGCCACCGCCCACGAGCAGTACTTC. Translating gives CASSLGLATAHEQYF. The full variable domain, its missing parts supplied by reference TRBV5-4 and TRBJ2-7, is ETGVTQSPTHLIKTRGQQVTLRCSSQSGHNTVSWYQQALGQGPQFIFQYYREEENGRGNFPPRFSGLQFPNYSSELNVNALELDDSALYLCASSLGLATAHEQYFGPGTRLTVT.

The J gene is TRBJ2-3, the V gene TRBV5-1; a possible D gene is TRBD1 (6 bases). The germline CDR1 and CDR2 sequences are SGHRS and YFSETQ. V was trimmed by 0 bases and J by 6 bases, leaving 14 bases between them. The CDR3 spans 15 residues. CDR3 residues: CASSLAWGRSDTQYF. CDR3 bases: TGCGCCAGCAGCTTGGCGTGGGGGCGCTCGGATACGCAGTATTTT.

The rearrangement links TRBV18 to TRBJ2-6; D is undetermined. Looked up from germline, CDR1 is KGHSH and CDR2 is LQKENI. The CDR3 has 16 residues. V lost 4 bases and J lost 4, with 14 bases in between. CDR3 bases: TGTGCCAGCTCACAGGCAGGTCTCACCGGGGCCAACGTCCTGACTTTC. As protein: CASSQAGLTGANVLTF.